This TCR beta chain was recorded in a study of blood T cell repertoires in COVID-19. Study-level background: Collection of acute and convalescent COVID-19 samples took place in the United States, Italy and Spain.

Germline-derived CDR1 and CDR2 are LGHNA and YNFKEQ. There are 13 residues in the CDR3. Trimming removed 4 bases from V and 3 bases from J, with 7 bases in between. Everyone who took part was roughly 18 to 100 years old, and they came from 20 to 25 US areas. Per the authors' pipeline: Amplification from reference gene primers served as the basis for estimated nucleated cell counts. The assay was immunoSEQ multiplex PCR, and TCRdb's table has in-frame clones only and misses some. The D gene and trimming were derived from the DNA, and the V and J assignments and clone size from that table. The sample includes 160,000 or so clones, 80% to 90% of them seen just once.

The chain is built from TRBV4-2 and TRBJ2-1; a possible D gene is TRBD2 (5 bases). The clonotype originates from a woman between 50 and 59 years old who had recovered from COVID-19. Sample: PBMCs or T cells enriched from blood (not recorded which). The DNA for the CDR3 is TGTGCCAGCAGCCGAGACTACTACAATGAGCAGTTCTTC. It specifies CASSRDYYNEQFF.